These T cell receptor beta chains were read from a single sample in a study of hypomethylating agent response in myelodysplastic syndrome. Some clones are missing from TCRdb's copy, which holds only in-frame ones; the method was immunoSEQ multiplex PCR. Here the sample spans 5,800 or so clones, approximately 80% being singletons. The sequenced sample was bone marrow, obtained before or after starting hypomethylating agent treatment for myelodysplastic syndrome (not recorded which). The receptors stem from a human donor with myelodysplastic syndrome. The CDR3 runs from the conserved cysteine through the conserved F or W. D genes are given only for firm matches. Only some rows state a clone size, as once, few, many or a class for expanded clones.

d_gene: TRBD1; len: 15; v_gene: TRBV5-1; abundance: -; j_gene: TRBJ1-4; CDR3nt: TGCGCCAGCAGCTTGGCCCCAGGGGGGGATGAAAAACTGTTTTTT; CDR3aa: CASSLAPGGDEKLFF
d_gene: -; len: 14; v_gene: TRBV28; abundance: -; j_gene: TRBJ1-2; CDR3nt: TGTGCCAGCAGTTTTGACAGGCGTGACTATGGCTACACCTTC; CDR3aa: CASSFDRRDYGYTF
d_gene: -; len: 14; v_gene: TRBV5-6; abundance: -; j_gene: TRBJ1-6; CDR3nt: TGTGCCAGCAGCTCAGGACGGTGGGATTCACCCCTCCACTTT; CDR3aa: CASSSGRWDSPLHF
d_gene: -; len: 15; v_gene: TRBV18; abundance: -; j_gene: TRBJ1-5; CDR3nt: TGTGCCAGCTCAGGCGGAACAGGCCGCAGCGGGGCCCAGCATTTT; CDR3aa: CASSGGTGRSGAQHF
d_gene: -; len: 16; v_gene: TRBV5-1; abundance: -; j_gene: TRBJ1-5; CDR3nt: TGCGCCAGCAGCTGGGGACCCGCCGGCAGCAATCAGCCCCAGCATTTT; CDR3aa: CASSWGPAGSNQPQHF
d_gene: -; len: 12; v_gene: TRBV6-5; abundance: once; j_gene: TRBJ2-3; CDR3nt: TGTGCCAGCCGACAGACTACAGATACGCAGTATTTT; CDR3aa: CASRQTTDTQYF
d_gene: -; len: 14; v_gene: TRBV6-1; abundance: few; j_gene: TRBJ1-6; CDR3nt: TGTGCCAGCAGTATCGCGGGCAATAATTCACCCCTCCACTTT; CDR3aa: CASSIAGNNSPLHF
d_gene: TRBD1; len: 16; v_gene: TRBV11-2; abundance: -; j_gene: TRBJ2-1; CDR3nt: TGTGCCAGCAGCTTTACACGACAGGGAGCCTCCAATGAGCAGTTCTTC; CDR3aa: CASSFTRQGASNEQFF
d_gene: TRBD2; len: 14; v_gene: TRBV7-2; abundance: -; j_gene: TRBJ2-1; CDR3nt: TGTGCCAGCAGCGCTACTAGCGGTCGAAATGAGCAGTTCTTC; CDR3aa: CASSATSGRNEQFF
d_gene: TRBD2; len: 13; v_gene: TRBV5-1; abundance: -; j_gene: TRBJ2-1; CDR3nt: TGCGCCAGCAGCTTGGGAAACAGCGGGAGAGTGTTCTTC; CDR3aa: CASSLGNSGRVFF
d_gene: -; len: 12; v_gene: TRBV6-5; abundance: -; j_gene: TRBJ2-7; CDR3nt: TGTGCCAGCAGTGGTCAGGGCCACGAGCAGTACTTC; CDR3aa: CASSGQGHEQYF
d_gene: TRBD1; len: 15; v_gene: TRBV19; abundance: -; j_gene: TRBJ1-2; CDR3nt: TGTGCCAGTAGTATACCTCAGACAGGGCGATACGGCTACACCTTC; CDR3aa: CASSIPQTGRYGYTF
d_gene: -; len: 14; v_gene: TRBV6-1; abundance: -; j_gene: TRBJ2-7; CDR3nt: TGTGCCAGCAGTGGTACTAGCCTTTTGGACGAGCAGTACTTC; CDR3aa: CASSGTSLLDEQYF
d_gene: -; len: 14; v_gene: TRBV9; abundance: once; j_gene: TRBJ1-2; CDR3nt: TGTGCCAGTACCACCACCCCGAGGGGACGCTTGTACACCTTC; CDR3aa: CASTTTPRGRLYTF
d_gene: -; len: 13; v_gene: TRBV7-9; abundance: -; j_gene: TRBJ1-2; CDR3nt: TGTGCCAGCAGCCCATACGGGGTCAGTGGCTACACCTTC; CDR3aa: CASSPYGVSGYTF
d_gene: -; len: 17; v_gene: TRBV4-1; abundance: -; j_gene: TRBJ2-5; CDR3nt: TGCGCCAGCAGCCAAGTAAACCTCGGACTAACTCAAGAGACCCAGTACTTC; CDR3aa: CASSQVNLGLTQETQYF
d_gene: TRBD2; len: 15; v_gene: TRBV27; abundance: -; j_gene: TRBJ2-7; CDR3nt: TGTGCCAGCAGGTATAGCGGGGGACCCATCTACGAGCAGTACTTC; CDR3aa: CASRYSGGPIYEQYF
d_gene: -; len: 15; v_gene: TRBV19; abundance: large; j_gene: TRBJ2-7; CDR3nt: TGTGCCAGTAGTATCGCCCCGCGCGGAGACTACGAGCAGTACTTC; CDR3aa: CASSIAPRGDYEQYF
d_gene: -; len: 14; v_gene: TRBV5-4; abundance: -; j_gene: TRBJ1-2; CDR3nt: TGTGCCAGCAGCTTGCCTGGGACCGGTGGTGGCTACACCTTC; CDR3aa: CASSLPGTGGGYTF
d_gene: -; len: 13; v_gene: TRBV28; abundance: -; j_gene: TRBJ1-5; CDR3nt: TGTGCCAGCAGTTCGGCGGGGAATCAGCCCCAGCATTTT; CDR3aa: CASSSAGNQPQHF
d_gene: -; len: 18; v_gene: TRBV25-1; abundance: -; j_gene: TRBJ1-6; CDR3nt: TGTGCCAGCAGTGAAGACCGGGGTCCGAGCTCCTATAATTCACCCCTCCACTTT; CDR3aa: CASSEDRGPSSYNSPLHF
d_gene: -; len: 13; v_gene: TRBV25-1; abundance: -; j_gene: TRBJ1-2; CDR3nt: TGTGCCAGCAGTTGGGGGGGAGGGAGAGGCTACACCTTC; CDR3aa: CASSWGGGRGYTF
d_gene: -; len: 14; v_gene: TRBV7-3; abundance: once; j_gene: TRBJ2-5; CDR3nt: TGTGCCAGCAGCTCTGGTAGGGGTAGGAAGACCCAGTACTTC; CDR3aa: CASSSGRGRKTQYF
d_gene: -; len: 14; v_gene: TRBV10-3; abundance: -; j_gene: TRBJ1-6; CDR3nt: TGTGCCATCAGTGACCAGTACTATAATTCACCCCTCCACTTT; CDR3aa: CAISDQYYNSPLHF
d_gene: -; len: 15; v_gene: TRBV25-1; abundance: -; j_gene: TRBJ2-1; CDR3nt: TGTGCCAGCAGTGAAGCGGGGACCGTTTACAATGAGCAGTTCTTC; CDR3aa: CASSEAGTVYNEQFF
d_gene: TRBD1; len: 16; v_gene: TRBV11-3; abundance: -; j_gene: TRBJ1-3; CDR3nt: TGTGCCAGCAGCCCTTTGACAGGGACCTCTGGAAACACCATATATTTT; CDR3aa: CASSPLTGTSGNTIYF
d_gene: TRBD1; len: 14; v_gene: TRBV7-9; abundance: -; j_gene: TRBJ1-5; CDR3nt: TGTGCCAGCAGCCGGGACAGCTCCAATCAGCCCCAGCATTTT; CDR3aa: CASSRDSSNQPQHF
d_gene: -; len: 14; v_gene: TRBV11-3; abundance: -; j_gene: TRBJ1-4; CDR3nt: TGTGCCAGCAGCTTAACCCCCTCGGAGGAAAAACTGTTTTTT; CDR3aa: CASSLTPSEEKLFF
d_gene: -; len: 15; v_gene: TRBV7-2; abundance: -; j_gene: TRBJ1-4; CDR3nt: TGTGCCAGCAGCACAGTACAGGGATCTAATGAAAAACTGTTTTTT; CDR3aa: CASSTVQGSNEKLFF
d_gene: TRBD1; len: 14; v_gene: TRBV6-5; abundance: -; j_gene: TRBJ2-1; CDR3nt: TGTGCCAGCAGCCCTCAGACAGGGGGGAGGCGGCAGTTCTTC; CDR3aa: CASSPQTGGRRQFF
d_gene: -; len: 15; v_gene: TRBV14; abundance: -; j_gene: TRBJ1-4; CDR3nt: TGTGCCAGCAGCCAGCCGAGCGGATATAATGAAAAACTGTTTTTT; CDR3aa: CASSQPSGYNEKLFF
d_gene: -; len: 15; v_gene: TRBV6-1; abundance: -; j_gene: TRBJ2-7; CDR3nt: TGTGCCAGCCGCTACCCGGGCCGGGCCCCCTACGAGCAGTACTTC; CDR3aa: CASRYPGRAPYEQYF
d_gene: -; len: 17; v_gene: TRBV19; abundance: -; j_gene: TRBJ1-5; CDR3nt: TGTGCCAGTACCTCAGTAGGCGCAGGGGTGAGCAATCAGCCCCAGCATTTT; CDR3aa: CASTSVGAGVSNQPQHF
d_gene: -; len: 14; v_gene: TRBV6-4; abundance: -; j_gene: TRBJ1-1; CDR3nt: TGTGCCAGCAGTCAAACCGGGAGGCAGACTGAAGCTTTCTTT; CDR3aa: CASSQTGRQTEAFF
d_gene: -; len: 15; v_gene: TRBV27; abundance: -; j_gene: TRBJ1-3; CDR3nt: TGTGCCAGCAGTTTTCAACGGGGAGGTGGAAACACCATATATTTT; CDR3aa: CASSFQRGGGNTIYF
d_gene: -; len: 17; v_gene: TRBV29-1; abundance: -; j_gene: TRBJ2-4; CDR3nt: TGCAGCGGGGGGGCAGAGAAGGACTTCCTAGCCAAAAACATTCAGTACTTC; CDR3aa: CSGGAEKDFLAKNIQYF
d_gene: TRBD2; len: 17; v_gene: TRBV19; abundance: once; j_gene: TRBJ2-3; CDR3nt: TGTGCCAGTAGTAATCAGGCTACTAGCGGGACCACAGATACGCAGTATTTT; CDR3aa: CASSNQATSGTTDTQYF
d_gene: -; len: 14; v_gene: TRBV5-1; abundance: -; j_gene: TRBJ2-1; CDR3nt: TGCGCCAGCAGCTTGGGACAGGCCTACAATGAGCAGTTCTTC; CDR3aa: CASSLGQAYNEQFF
d_gene: -; len: 13; v_gene: TRBV19; abundance: -; j_gene: TRBJ2-5; CDR3nt: TGTGCCAGTAGTATGGGTAGGGAAGAGACCCAGTACTTC; CDR3aa: CASSMGREETQYF
d_gene: -; len: 13; v_gene: TRBV19; abundance: -; j_gene: TRBJ2-1; CDR3nt: TGTGCCAGTAGTATGGGTCTAAAAAATGAGCAGTTCTTC; CDR3aa: CASSMGLKNEQFF
d_gene: TRBD1; len: 16; v_gene: TRBV7-2; abundance: -; j_gene: TRBJ1-3; CDR3nt: TGTGCCAGCAGCTTAAGCCGGACAGGAATTGGAAACACCATATATTTT; CDR3aa: CASSLSRTGIGNTIYF
d_gene: -; len: 12; v_gene: TRBV19; abundance: few; j_gene: TRBJ1-3; CDR3nt: TGTGCCAGTAGCCCTTTTGGAAACACCATATATTTT; CDR3aa: CASSPFGNTIYF
d_gene: -; len: 14; v_gene: TRBV14; abundance: -; j_gene: TRBJ2-7; CDR3nt: TGTGCCAGCAGCCAAGAGCAGGGGCCCGCCGAGCAGTACTTC; CDR3aa: CASSQEQGPAEQYF
d_gene: -; len: 14; v_gene: TRBV11-2; abundance: -; j_gene: TRBJ2-1; CDR3nt: TGTGCCAGCAGCCCCTTTCACACCAACAATGAGCAGTTCTTC; CDR3aa: CASSPFHTNNEQFF
d_gene: -; len: 14; v_gene: TRBV11-1; abundance: -; j_gene: TRBJ1-1; CDR3nt: TGTGCCAGCAGCTTATTAGGGGGTGGCACTGAAGCTTTCTTT; CDR3aa: CASSLLGGGTEAFF
d_gene: TRBD2; len: 15; v_gene: TRBV6-5; abundance: -; j_gene: TRBJ2-1; CDR3nt: TGTGCCAGCAGTCGCGGGGGGGCTGGATACAATGAGCAGTTCTTC; CDR3aa: CASSRGGAGYNEQFF
d_gene: TRBD1; len: 13; v_gene: TRBV7-3; abundance: once; j_gene: TRBJ2-1; CDR3nt: TGTGCCAGCAGCTCAGGACAGGGCGATGAGCAGTTCTTC; CDR3aa: CASSSGQGDEQFF
d_gene: TRBD2; len: 15; v_gene: TRBV28; abundance: -; j_gene: TRBJ2-7; CDR3nt: TGTGCCAGCAGCCAGATACGTAGCGGGACCTACGAGCAGTACTTC; CDR3aa: CASSQIRSGTYEQYF
d_gene: -; len: 15; v_gene: TRBV28; abundance: -; j_gene: TRBJ1-5; CDR3nt: TGTGCCAGCAGAAGTAGGGGACGGGAGAATCAGCCCCAGCATTTT; CDR3aa: CASRSRGRENQPQHF
d_gene: TRBD2; len: 17; v_gene: TRBV6-1; abundance: -; j_gene: TRBJ2-5; CDR3nt: TGTGCCAGCAGTGCCTTACTAGCGGGAGGGCCCTCAGAGACCCAGTACTTC; CDR3aa: CASSALLAGGPSETQYF
d_gene: -; len: 15; v_gene: TRBV5-6; abundance: -; j_gene: TRBJ2-3; CDR3nt: TGTGCCAGCAGCTTGGGAGGGGTCCCCCCAGATACGCAGTATTTT; CDR3aa: CASSLGGVPPDTQYF
d_gene: TRBD1; len: 17; v_gene: TRBV6-4; abundance: -; j_gene: TRBJ1-3; CDR3nt: TGTGCCAGCAGTGGCCCCAGAGACAGGGGAGAAGGAAACACCATATATTTT; CDR3aa: CASSGPRDRGEGNTIYF
d_gene: -; len: 16; v_gene: TRBV5-5; abundance: -; j_gene: TRBJ1-5; CDR3nt: TGTGCCAGCAGCTTGGAGGGGATAAATCGCAATCAGCCCCAGCATTTT; CDR3aa: CASSLEGINRNQPQHF
d_gene: -; len: 11; v_gene: TRBV9; abundance: -; j_gene: TRBJ2-7; CDR3nt: TGTGCCAGCAGCGTAGCCTACGAGCAGTACTTC; CDR3aa: CASSVAYEQYF
d_gene: -; len: 13; v_gene: TRBV5-1; abundance: once; j_gene: TRBJ2-1; CDR3nt: TGCGCCAGCAGCTTGGGCCCCGACAATGAGCAGTTCTTC; CDR3aa: CASSLGPDNEQFF
d_gene: -; len: 14; v_gene: TRBV27; abundance: -; j_gene: TRBJ1-1; CDR3nt: TGTGCCAGCAGTTTATATAGGGGGGGGGCTGAAGCTTTCTTT; CDR3aa: CASSLYRGGAEAFF
d_gene: -; len: 13; v_gene: TRBV5-6; abundance: -; j_gene: TRBJ1-5; CDR3nt: TGTGCCAGCAGCTTGACTGGGAACCAGCCCCAGCATTTT; CDR3aa: CASSLTGNQPQHF
d_gene: -; len: 13; v_gene: TRBV6-1; abundance: few; j_gene: TRBJ1-5; CDR3nt: TGTGCCAGCAGTTCGGGCCTCAATCAGCCCCAGCATTTT; CDR3aa: CASSSGLNQPQHF
d_gene: TRBD2; len: 17; v_gene: TRBV28; abundance: -; j_gene: TRBJ2-7; CDR3nt: TGTGCCAGCAGCACCCCCTGGACTAGCGGAAACTCCTACGAGCAGTACTTC; CDR3aa: CASSTPWTSGNSYEQYF
d_gene: -; len: 14; v_gene: TRBV6-1; abundance: -; j_gene: TRBJ1-6; CDR3nt: TGTGCCAGCAGTGAATTAGGCCTTAATTCACCCCTCCACTTT; CDR3aa: CASSELGLNSPLHF